This is a list of T cell receptor beta chains from one sample in a study of breast tumors, draining lymph nodes, adjacent tissues. Using its own MiXCR run on the multiplex PCR reads, TCRdb lists one record per CDR3 protein. The sample includes about 230,000 distinct CDR3 sequences, about 32% seen only once; the top ten take 1.2% to 1.5%. Material: axillary lymph node tissue. Receptor source: a female donor with breast cancer. Some clones in this sample may be carry-over from other donors' samples. Both conserved end residues are part of each CDR3. The D gene is left open where the match is weak. Size is stated for part of the rows, as once, few or many counts, or as a class when the clone is expanded.

j_gene	abundance	len	v_gene	d_gene	CDR3aa	CDR3nt
TRBJ1-4	many	15	TRBV6-2/TRBV6-3	NA	CASSYPGMTNEKLFF	TGTGCCAGCAGTTATCCGGGTATGACTAATGAAAAACTGTTTTTT
TRBJ2-5	NA	16	TRBV6-5	TRBD2	CASSPPGGLAEETQYF	TGTGCCAGCAGTCCCCCGGGGGGGCTAGCGGAAGAGACCCAGTACTTC
TRBJ2-1	NA	15	TRBV11-3	NA	CASSFLTGKYNEQFF	TGTGCCAGCAGCTTTTTAACAGGGAAATACAATGAGCAGTTCTTC
TRBJ1-3	many	13	TRBV5-1	TRBD1	CASSLGQGNTIYF	TGCGCCAGCAGCTTGGGACAGGGGAACACCATATATTTT
TRBJ2-1	many	17	TRBV4-1	TRBD2	CASSQEGGLAGYNEQFF	TGCGCCAGCAGCCAGGAAGGGGGACTAGCGGGCTACAATGAGCAGTTCTTC
TRBJ2-3	NA	15	TRBV24-1	TRBD2	CATSEQRERTDTQYF	TGTGCCACCAGTGAACAGCGGGAACGCACAGATACGCAGTATTTT
TRBJ1-5	many	17	TRBV20-1	NA	CSAKGGTGVYSNQPQHF	TGCAGTGCTAAAGGAGGGACGGGGGTTTATAGCAATCAGCCCCAGCATTTT
TRBJ1-2	once	12	TRBV20-1	NA	CSASTRGYGYTF	TGCAGTGCTAGTACACGTGGCTATGGCTACACCTTC
TRBJ2-1	NA	14	TRBV5-4	NA	CACSGQSSYNEQFF	TGTGCCTGCAGCGGACAGAGCTCCTACAATGAGCAGTTCTTC
TRBJ1-3	many	15	TRBV7-9	NA	CASSPGPTIGNTIYF	TGTGCCAGCAGTCCGGGACCGACGATTGGAAACACCATATATTTT
TRBJ2-1	many	14	TRBV29-1	TRBD2	CSVLGLAGGVEQFF	TGCAGCGTTTTAGGACTAGCGGGAGGGGTAGAGCAGTTCTTC
TRBJ2-2	NA	14	TRBV10-3	NA	CAIRGSWYTGELFF	TGTGCCATACGGGGGAGCTGGTACACCGGGGAGCTGTTTTTT
TRBJ2-7	NA	13	TRBV10-3	NA	CAISQERSYEQYF	TGTGCCATCAGTCAGGAGCGCTCCTACGAGCAGTACTTC
TRBJ2-1	many	12	TRBV12-3/TRBV12-4	TRBD2	CASSSPGLAPFF	TGTGCCAGCAGTTCTCCGGGACTAGCCCCGTTCTTC
TRBJ1-1	NA	15	TRBV5-4	TRBD1	CASSLGQGRNTEAFF	TGTGCCAGCAGCTTGGGACAGGGGAGGAACACTGAAGCTTTCTTT
TRBJ2-1	many	12	TRBV12-5	NA	CASGPRPGVTVF	TGTGCTAGTGGTCCCCGCCCGGGTGTTACGGTCTTC
TRBJ1-5	many	15	TRBV6-1	NA	CASSEGAVVNQPQHF	TGTGCCAGCAGTGAAGGGGCAGTAGTCAATCAGCCCCAGCATTTT
TRBJ2-7	NA	12	TRBV6-5	NA	CASEPLDYEQYF	TGTGCCAGCGAGCCTCTAGACTACGAGCAGTACTTC
TRBJ2-3	NA	17	TRBV5-6	TRBD2	CASSLVGSSGSYNEQYF	TGTGCCAGCAGTCTAGTAGGCTCAAGCGGGAGCTACAATGAGCAGTATTTT
TRBJ2-5	many	12	TRBV20-1	NA	CSASTSQETQYF	TGCAGTGCTAGCACTAGTCAAGAGACCCAGTACTTC
TRBJ2-5	many	23	TRBV4-1	NA	CASSPGGIRLGKLALGPKETQYF	TGCGCCAGCAGCCCCGGAGGTATACGACTAGGGAAGCTGGCATTGGGCCCAAAAGAGACCCAGTACTTC
TRBJ1-3	many	17	TRBV11-3	NA	CASSLDIIGGSGNTIYF	TGTGCCAGCAGCTTAGATATAATTGGGGGCTCTGGAAACACCATATATTTT
TRBJ2-2	many	14	TRBV10-1	NA	CASSNNANTGELFF	TGCGCCAGCAGCAATAATGCGAACACCGGGGAGCTGTTTTTT
TRBJ2-1	many	14	TRBV20-1	NA	CSARRYIGQNEQFF	TGCAGTGCTAGAAGATATATAGGTCAGAATGAGCAGTTCTTC
TRBJ2-3	NA	14	TRBV3-1	NA	CASSQGGARLTQYF	TGTGCCAGCAGCCAAGGGGGGGCTAGGCTTACGCAGTATTTT
TRBJ2-1	once	15	TRBV3-1	TRBD2	CASCPLAGAVNEQFF	TGTGCCAGCTGCCCCCTAGCGGGAGCCGTCAATGAGCAGTTCTTC
TRBJ2-7	NA	15	TRBV25-1	TRBD1	CASQDRDAILYEQYF	TGTGCCAGCCAAGACAGGGACGCAATTCTCTACGAGCAGTACTTC
TRBJ2-2	many	15	TRBV4-3	NA	CASSQMTVNTGELFF	TGCGCCAGCAGCCAAATGACAGTTAACACCGGGGAGCTGTTTTTT
TRBJ1-2	many	12	TRBV14	NA	CASSQYAGGYTF	TGTGCCAGCAGCCAATACGCTGGGGGCTACACCTTC
TRBJ2-3	NA	10	TRBV19	NA	CARGSDTQYF	TGTGCCAGGGGTTCAGATACGCAGTATTTT
TRBJ2-7	many	14	TRBV12-3/TRBV12-4	TRBD2	CASSLTSGPYEQYF	TGTGCCAGCAGTTTGACTAGCGGCCCCTACGAGCAGTACTTC
TRBJ2-1	many	14	TRBV19	TRBD2	CASEEREGYNEQFF	TGTGCCAGTGAAGAGCGGGAGGGTTACAATGAGCAGTTCTTC
TRBJ2-1	many	16	TRBV2	TRBD2	CASSSLGTSGSDEQFF	TGTGCCAGCAGTTCTCTTGGGACTAGCGGGAGTGATGAGCAGTTCTTC
TRBJ1-3	many	19	TRBV9	NA	CASSVDVAPVNHQGNTIYF	TGTGCCAGCAGCGTAGATGTGGCACCAGTCAACCATCAGGGAAACACCATATATTTT
TRBJ2-5	NA	12	TRBV12-5	TRBD2	CASGTSGSTQYF	TGTGCTAGTGGAACAAGCGGGAGTACCCAGTACTTC
TRBJ1-3	NA	15	TRBV20-1	NA	CSASKGRNYGYTIYF	TGCAGTGCTAGTAAGGGAAGGAACTATGGCTACACCATATATTTT
TRBJ2-7	many	14	TRBV2	NA	CASSGRGHSYEQYF	TGTGCCAGCAGCGGTCGGGGACACTCCTACGAGCAGTACTTC